In its sample, the clone carrying this TCR beta chain was seen a few times. The V end lost 4 bases, the J end lost 3 bases, and 12 bases lay between the germline ends. The CDR3 loop spans 14 amino acids. Germline values: CDR1 SGHVS, CDR2 FQNEAQ. Original processing notes: From around 20,000 to 690,000 TCRs were found per sample, with a median of roughly 89,000. TCRdb passed the RACE reads through MiXCR, listing each CDR3 protein once. The authors' filters were not applied to this entry. The sample has approximately 81,000 distinct CDR3 sequences, 7% to 9% seen once. The source of the sample is a study of human T cells and chemical hapten exposure. Described time point: healthy volunteer bleed at 6 weeks. The study extracted total RNA from unfractionated whole blood.

This receptor was taken from a male donor in good health. Some clones in this sample may be carry-over from other donors' samples. The chain employs TRBV7-8 and TRBJ1-1; D is uncertain. What was sequenced was whole blood. The CDR3 here is CASSSVGLDTEAFF. The CDR3 DNA follows: TGTGCCAGCAGCTCGGTAGGGTTGGACACTGAAGCTTTCTTT.